This TCR beta chain was identified during a study of cytomegalovirus exposure and HLA in healthy donors. Overall study: When 398 donors were genotyped, approximately 80% of them were found to fall in the Caucasian-associated ancestry cluster.

Primers for the PCR totalled 60 Vbeta and 13 Jbeta. Produced via immunoSEQ multiplex PCR; TCRdb's table is partial and in-frame only. Its clone listing holds tens of thousands of clones. Study-level points and caveats: The study listed under 200 cytomegalovirus-associated TCR beta chains.

Note on this clone: Its matching antigen is unknown.

The origin of this receptor is a female donor in good health and CMV-seronegative. Sequencing was carried out using PBMCs.

In DNA, the CDR3 is TGCGCCAGCAGCCAAGTTCCGTCTAGCGGGGGGTACGAGCAGTACTTC. Its translation is CASSQVPSSGGYEQYF. This rearrangement joins TRBV4-1 to TRBJ2-7, with 11 bases fitting TRBD2. J gave up 4 bases and V 1 base, and 6 bases lay outside the gene matches. Germline CDR1 is MGHRA and CDR2 is YSYEKL. This CDR3 comprises 16 residues.